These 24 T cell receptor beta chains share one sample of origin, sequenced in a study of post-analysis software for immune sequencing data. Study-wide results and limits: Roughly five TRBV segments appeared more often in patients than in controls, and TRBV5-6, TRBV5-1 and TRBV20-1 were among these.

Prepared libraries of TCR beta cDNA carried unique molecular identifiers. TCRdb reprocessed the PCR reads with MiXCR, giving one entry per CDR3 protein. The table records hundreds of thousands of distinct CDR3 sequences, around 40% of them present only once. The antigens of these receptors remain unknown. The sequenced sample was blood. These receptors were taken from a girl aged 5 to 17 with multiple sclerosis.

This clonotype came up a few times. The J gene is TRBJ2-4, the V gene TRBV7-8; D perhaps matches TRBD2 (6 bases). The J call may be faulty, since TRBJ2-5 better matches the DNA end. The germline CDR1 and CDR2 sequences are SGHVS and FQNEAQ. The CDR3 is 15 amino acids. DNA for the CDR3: TGTGCCAGCAGCTTAGCCCCGGGACTGGGGGAGACCCAGTACTTC. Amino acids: CASSLAPGLGETQYF.

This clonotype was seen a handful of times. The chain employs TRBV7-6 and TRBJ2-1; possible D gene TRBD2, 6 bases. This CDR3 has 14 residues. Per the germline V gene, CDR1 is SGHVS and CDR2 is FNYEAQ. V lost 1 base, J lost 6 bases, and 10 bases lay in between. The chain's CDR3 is CASSLDPTSNEQFF. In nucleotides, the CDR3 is TGTGCCAGCAGCTTAGACCCGACTAGCAATGAGCAGTTCTTC.

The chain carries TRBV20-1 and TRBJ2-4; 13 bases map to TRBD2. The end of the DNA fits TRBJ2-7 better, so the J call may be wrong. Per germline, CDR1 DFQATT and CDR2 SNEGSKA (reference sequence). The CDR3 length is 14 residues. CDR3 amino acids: CSVPRTSGSNEQYF. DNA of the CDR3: TGCAGTGTTCCGCGGACTAGCGGGAGCAACGAGCAGTACTTC.

Here the CDR3 DNA reads TGTGCCAGCAGTGGGGGACTCCTAAACTACGAGCAGTACTTC. Translated: CASSGGLLNYEQYF. This chain links TRBV25-1 with TRBJ2-7, with D possibly TRBD2 on 6 matching bases. The CDR3 extends over 14 amino acids. Trimming removed 4 bases at V and 3 bases at J, with 13 bases between. Germline V gives CDR1 MGHDK, CDR2 SYGVNS.

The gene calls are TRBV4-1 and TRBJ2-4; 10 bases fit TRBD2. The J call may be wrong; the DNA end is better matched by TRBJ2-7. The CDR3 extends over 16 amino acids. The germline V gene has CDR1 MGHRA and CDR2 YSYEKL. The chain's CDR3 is CASSQGPAGGQDEQYF. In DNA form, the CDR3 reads TGCGCCAGCAGCCAAGGCCCAGCGGGAGGGCAGGACGAGCAGTACTTC.

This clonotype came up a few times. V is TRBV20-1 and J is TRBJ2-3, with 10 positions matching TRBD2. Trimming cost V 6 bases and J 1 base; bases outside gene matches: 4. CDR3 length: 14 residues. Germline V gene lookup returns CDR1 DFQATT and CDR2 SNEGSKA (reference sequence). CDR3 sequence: CSAQLAGRTDTQYF. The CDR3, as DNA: TGCAGTGCACAACTAGCGGGGCGCACAGATACGCAGTATTTT.

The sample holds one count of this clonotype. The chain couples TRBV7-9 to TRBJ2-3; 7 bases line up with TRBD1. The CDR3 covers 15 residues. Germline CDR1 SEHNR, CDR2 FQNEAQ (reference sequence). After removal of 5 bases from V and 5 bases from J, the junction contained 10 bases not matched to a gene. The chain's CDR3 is CASSQTGTQGDTQYF. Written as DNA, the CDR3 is TGTGCCAGCAGCCAGACAGGGACCCAGGGAGATACGCAGTATTTT.

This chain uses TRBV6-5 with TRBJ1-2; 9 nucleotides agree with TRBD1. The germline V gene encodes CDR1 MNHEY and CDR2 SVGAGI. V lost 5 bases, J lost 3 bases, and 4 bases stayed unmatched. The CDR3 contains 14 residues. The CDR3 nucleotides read TGTGCCAGCAGTCCGACAGGGGGGGACTATGGCTACACCTTC. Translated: CASSPTGGDYGYTF.

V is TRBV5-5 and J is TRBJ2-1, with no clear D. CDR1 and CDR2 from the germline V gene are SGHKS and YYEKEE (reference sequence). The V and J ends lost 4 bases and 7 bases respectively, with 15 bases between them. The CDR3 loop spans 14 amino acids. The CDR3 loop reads CASSPDPVMNEQFF. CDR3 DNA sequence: TGTGCCAGCAGCCCAGACCCGGTTATGAATGAGCAGTTCTTC.

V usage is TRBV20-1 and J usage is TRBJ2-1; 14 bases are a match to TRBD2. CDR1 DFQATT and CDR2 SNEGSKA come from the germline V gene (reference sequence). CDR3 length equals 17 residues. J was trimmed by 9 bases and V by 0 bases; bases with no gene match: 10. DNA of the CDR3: TGCAGTGCTAGAGATTATACCGGGGGACTAGCGGGAGCTGAGCAGTTCTTC. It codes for CSARDYTGGLAGAEQFF.

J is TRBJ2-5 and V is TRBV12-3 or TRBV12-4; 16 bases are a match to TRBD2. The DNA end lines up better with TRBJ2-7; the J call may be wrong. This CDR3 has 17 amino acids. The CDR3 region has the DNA TGTGCCAGCAGTAACCCGGGACTAGCGGGAGGGAGCGACGAGCAGTACTTC. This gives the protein CASSNPGLAGGSDEQYF.

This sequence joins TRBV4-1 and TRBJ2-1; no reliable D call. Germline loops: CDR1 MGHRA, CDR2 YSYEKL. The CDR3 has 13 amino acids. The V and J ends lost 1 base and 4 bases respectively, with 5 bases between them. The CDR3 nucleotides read TGCGCCAGCAGCCAAGCCCGGTACAATGAGCAGTTCTTC. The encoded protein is CASSQARYNEQFF.

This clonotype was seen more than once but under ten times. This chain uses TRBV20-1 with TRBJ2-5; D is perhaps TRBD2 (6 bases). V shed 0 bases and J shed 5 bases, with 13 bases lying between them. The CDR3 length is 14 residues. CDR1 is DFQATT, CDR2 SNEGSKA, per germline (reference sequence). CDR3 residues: CSAREDYHRETQYF. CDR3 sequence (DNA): TGCAGTGCTAGAGAGGACTACCACCGGGAGACCCAGTACTTC.

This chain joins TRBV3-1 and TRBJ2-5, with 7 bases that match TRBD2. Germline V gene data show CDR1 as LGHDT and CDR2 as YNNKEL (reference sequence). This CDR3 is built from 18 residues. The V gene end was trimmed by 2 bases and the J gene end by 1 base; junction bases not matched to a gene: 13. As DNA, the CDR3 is TGTGCCAGCAGCCAAAACCGGGGGGAGGGCCTCCTCCAAGAGACCCAGTACTTC. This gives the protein CASSQNRGEGLLQETQYF.

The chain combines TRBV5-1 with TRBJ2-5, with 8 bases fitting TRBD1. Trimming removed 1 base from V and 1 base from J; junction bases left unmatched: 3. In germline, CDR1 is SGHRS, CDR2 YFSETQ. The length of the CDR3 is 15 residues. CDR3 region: CASSLQGASQETQYF. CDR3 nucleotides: TGCGCCAGCAGCTTGCAGGGGGCGTCCCAAGAGACCCAGTACTTC.

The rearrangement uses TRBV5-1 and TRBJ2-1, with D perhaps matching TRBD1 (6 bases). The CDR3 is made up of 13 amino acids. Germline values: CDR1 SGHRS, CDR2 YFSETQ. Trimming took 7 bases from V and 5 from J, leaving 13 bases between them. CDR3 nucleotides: TGCGCCAGCTTTAATGGACAGAACAATGAGCAGTTCTTC. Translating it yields CASFNGQNNEQFF.

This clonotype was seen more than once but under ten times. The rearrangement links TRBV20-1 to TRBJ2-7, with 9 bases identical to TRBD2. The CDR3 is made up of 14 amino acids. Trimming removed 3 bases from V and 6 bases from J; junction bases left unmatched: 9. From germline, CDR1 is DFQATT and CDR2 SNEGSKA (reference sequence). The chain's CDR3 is CSARSGGRAGEQYF. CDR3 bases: TGCAGTGCTAGGTCGGGCGGGAGGGCCGGCGAGCAGTACTTC.

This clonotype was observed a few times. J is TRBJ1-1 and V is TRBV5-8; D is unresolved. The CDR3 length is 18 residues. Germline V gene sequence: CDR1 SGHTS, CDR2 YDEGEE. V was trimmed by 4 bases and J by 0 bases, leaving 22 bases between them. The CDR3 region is CASSGRRVWETMNTEAFF. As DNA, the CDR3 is TGTGCCAGCAGCGGGCGTAGGGTCTGGGAAACTATGAACACTGAAGCTTTCTTT.

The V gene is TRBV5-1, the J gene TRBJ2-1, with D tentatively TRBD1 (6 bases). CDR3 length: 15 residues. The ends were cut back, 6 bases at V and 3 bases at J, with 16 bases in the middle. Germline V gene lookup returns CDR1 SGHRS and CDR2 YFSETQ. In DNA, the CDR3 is TGCGCCAGCACCAACCAAACAGGGTACTACAATGAGCAGTTCTTC. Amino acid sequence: CASTNQTGYYNEQFF. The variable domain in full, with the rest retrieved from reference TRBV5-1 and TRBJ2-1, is KAGVTQTPRYLIKTRGQQVTLSCSPISGHRSVSWYQQTPGQGLQFLFEYFSETQRNKGNFPGRFSGRQFSNSRSEMNVSTLELGDSALYLCASTNQTGYYNEQFFGPGTRLTVL.

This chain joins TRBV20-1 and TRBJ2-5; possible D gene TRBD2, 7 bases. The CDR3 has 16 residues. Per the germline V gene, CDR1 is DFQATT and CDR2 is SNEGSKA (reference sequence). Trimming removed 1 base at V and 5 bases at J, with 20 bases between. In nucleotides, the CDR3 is TGCAGTGCTAGAGCCAATTTGGGGGGGCTGCGGGAGACCCAGTACTTC. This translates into CSARANLGGLRETQYF.

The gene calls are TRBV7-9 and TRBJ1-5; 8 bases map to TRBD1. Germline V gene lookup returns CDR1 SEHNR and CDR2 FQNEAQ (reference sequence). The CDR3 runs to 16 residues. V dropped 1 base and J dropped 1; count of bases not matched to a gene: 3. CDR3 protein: CASSLVAGGSNQPQHF. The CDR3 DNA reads TGTGCCAGCAGCTTAGTAGCAGGGGGCAGCAATCAGCCCCAGCATTTT.

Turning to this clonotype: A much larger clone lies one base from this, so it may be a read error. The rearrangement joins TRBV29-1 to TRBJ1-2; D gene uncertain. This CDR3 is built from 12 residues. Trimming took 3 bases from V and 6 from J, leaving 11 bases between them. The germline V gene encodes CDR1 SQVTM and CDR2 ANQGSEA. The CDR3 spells CSVEAGNHGYTF. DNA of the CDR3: TGCAGCGTTGAGGCAGGAAACCATGGCTACACCTTC. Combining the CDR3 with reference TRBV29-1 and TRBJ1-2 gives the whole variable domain SAVISQKPSRDICQRGTSLTIQCQVDSQVTMMFWYRQQPGQSLTLIATANQGSEATYESGFVIDKFPISRPNLTFSTLTVSNMSPEDSSIYLCSVEAGNHGYTFGSGTRLTVV.

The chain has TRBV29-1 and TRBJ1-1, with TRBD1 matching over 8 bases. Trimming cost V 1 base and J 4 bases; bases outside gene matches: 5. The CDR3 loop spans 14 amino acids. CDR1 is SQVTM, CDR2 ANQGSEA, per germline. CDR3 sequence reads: CSVEGTGLGTEAFF. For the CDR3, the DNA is TGCAGCGTTGAAGGGACAGGGCTGGGCACTGAAGCTTTCTTT. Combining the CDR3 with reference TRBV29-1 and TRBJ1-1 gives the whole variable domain SAVISQKPSRDICQRGTSLTIQCQVDSQVTMMFWYRQQPGQSLTLIATANQGSEATYESGFVIDKFPISRPNLTFSTLTVSNMSPEDSSIYLCSVEGTGLGTEAFFGQGTRLTVV.

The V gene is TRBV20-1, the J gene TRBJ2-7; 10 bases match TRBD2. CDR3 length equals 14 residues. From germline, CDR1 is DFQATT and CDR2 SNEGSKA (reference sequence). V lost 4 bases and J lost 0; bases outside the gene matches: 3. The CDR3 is CSAKRLAGSYEQYF. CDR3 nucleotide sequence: TGCAGTGCTAAACGACTAGCGGGCTCCTACGAGCAGTACTTC.